These 16 T cell receptor beta chains originate from one sample sequenced in a study of radiation and T cells in renal cell carcinoma. Sample time point: baseline pretreatment blood. Treatment described: 15 Gy SBRT to primary tumor, nephrectomy 4 weeks later. Some clones are missing from TCRdb's copy, which holds only in-frame ones; the method was immunoSEQ multiplex PCR. This sample has some 150,000 clones, with around four fifths found just once. The sample was blood, taken from a patient whose treatment included radiotherapy and nephrectomy. These TCRs come from a woman aged 45-59 years with renal cell carcinoma.

The V and J genes are TRBV2 and TRBJ1-5; D may be TRBD1 (5 bases). V shed 0 bases and J shed 6 bases, with 15 bases lying between them. Germline-derived CDR1 and CDR2 are SNHLY and FYNNEI. CDR3 length: 16 amino acids. CDR3 loop: CASSEALIRGGQPQHF. CDR3 sequence (DNA): TGTGCCAGCAGTGAAGCGCTGATTAGGGGAGGTCAGCCCCAGCATTTT.

The chain has TRBV9 and TRBJ1-2; 7 bases line up with TRBD1. The junction had 5 bases not matched to a gene; V was cut back by 7 bases and J by 2 bases. Germline values: CDR1 SGDLS, CDR2 YYNGEE. The CDR3 spans 13 residues. This CDR3 reads CASAMGQNYGYTF. CDR3 nucleotides: TGTGCCAGCGCGATGGGACAGAACTATGGCTACACCTTC.

The V call is TRBV10-3, the J call TRBJ2-7, with 8 nucleotides matching TRBD1. J lost 1 base, V lost 6 bases, and 14 bases had no gene match. The CDR3 consists of 17 residues. Germline V gene data show CDR1 as ENHRY and CDR2 as SYGVKD. The CDR3 sequence: CAIRGDRSHHPSYEQYF. CDR3 sequence (DNA): TGTGCCATCAGAGGGGACAGGAGCCATCACCCATCCTACGAGCAGTACTTC.

This rearrangement joins TRBV6-1 to TRBJ2-7; perhaps TRBD1 as D (8 bases). The V end was cut by 8 bases, the J end by 3 bases, with 17 bases between. This CDR3 spans 14 amino acids. Germline CDR1 is MNHNS and CDR2 is SASEGT. The CDR3 region has the DNA TGTGCCAGCGCGAGCGGGACAGGAGTCTACGAGCAGTACTTC. Translation: CASASGTGVYEQYF.

The gene calls are TRBV6-6 and TRBJ2-3; TRBD2 aligns across 11 bases. The CDR3 totals 16 residues. Germline CDR1 reads MNHNY; CDR2 reads SVGAGI (reference sequence). After removal of 5 bases from V and 4 bases from J, the junction contained 8 bases not matched to a gene. CDR3 sequence: CASSPVLAGGADTQYF. The DNA of the CDR3 is TGTGCCAGCAGTCCCGTTCTAGCGGGAGGCGCAGATACGCAGTATTTT.

The chain joins TRBV7-2 to TRBJ1-1; D is possibly TRBD1 (6 bases). The germline CDR1 and CDR2 sequences are SGHTA and FQGNSA. The CDR3 is 14 amino acids. V was trimmed by 4 bases and J by 8 bases, leaving 17 bases between them. The chain's CDR3 is CASSSPGGSAEAFF. The CDR3 DNA reads TGTGCCAGCAGCTCCCCGGGGGGCAGCGCCGAAGCTTTCTTT.

The chain uses TRBV5-1 and TRBJ1-2, with 10 bases matching TRBD1. The CDR3 is 13 residues long. V trimming: 2 bases; J trimming: 6 bases; junction bases outside the gene matches: 1. CDR1 is SGHRS, CDR2 YFSETQ, per germline. The CDR3 loop is CASSFGQGDGYTF. CDR3 nucleotides: TGCGCCAGCAGCTTCGGACAGGGGGATGGCTACACCTTC.

The chain links TRBV7-9 to TRBJ1-5, with D hard to call. Trimming removed 1 base from V and 6 bases from J, with 7 bases in between. This CDR3 is built from 13 residues. Germline V CDR1 and CDR2: SEHNR, FQNEAQ (reference sequence). The CDR3 DNA is TGTGCCAGCAGCTTAGGATCGGCTCAGCCCCAGCATTTT. Translated, it gives CASSLGSAQPQHF.

The chain joins TRBV5-6 to TRBJ2-3, with D hard to call. V lost 4 bases and J lost 9, with 9 bases in between. CDR1 SGHDT and CDR2 YYEEEE come from the germline V gene. The CDR3 runs to 11 residues. The CDR3 sequence is CASSPGTTQYF. CDR3 bases: TGTGCCAGCAGCCCCGGTACGACGCAGTATTTT.

This clone was counted once. V and J are TRBV7-9 and TRBJ1-1; D gene uncertain. Trimming took 5 bases from V and 6 from J, leaving 25 bases between them. The CDR3 runs to 17 residues. Germline lookup yields CDR1 SEHNR and CDR2 FQNEAQ (reference sequence). The CDR3 DNA follows: TGTGCCAGCAGCCTCGACGGGGTTGCGGGGTTTGGCGCTGAAGCTTTCTTT. This translates into CASSLDGVAGFGAEAFF.

CDR3 nucleotide sequence: TGTGCCAGCAGCCCTTGGGGTAAGAACACTGAAGCTTTCTTT. It is translated as CASSPWGKNTEAFF. V gene TRBV6-5 combines with J gene TRBJ1-1, with D uncertain. The CDR3 is 14 amino acids. Germline loops: CDR1 MNHEY, CDR2 SVGAGI. Between the trimmed V and J ends, which lost 6 bases and 1 base, there was a span of 12 bases.

This clone was recorded only once. This chain joins TRBV27 and TRBJ1-4, with 9 bases identical to TRBD1. The CDR3 loop spans 15 amino acids. The germline gives CDR1 MNHEY, CDR2 SMNVEV (reference sequence). After removal of 6 bases from V and 7 bases from J, the junction contained 9 bases not matched to a gene. Here the CDR3 reads CASSPGTGRSEKLFF. The CDR3 region has the DNA TGTGCCAGCAGCCCCGGGACAGGGCGAAGTGAAAAACTGTTTTTT.

The V call is TRBV5-6, the J call TRBJ1-3; D ambiguous. Trimming stripped 4 bases from V and 8 bases from J, with 13 bases between. Looked up from germline, CDR1 is SGHDT and CDR2 is YYEEEE. The CDR3 has 13 amino acids. CDR3 amino acids: CASSIQDSDTIYF. The CDR3 DNA follows: TGTGCCAGCAGCATTCAGGATTCGGACACCATATATTTT. Based on the CDR3 plus reference TRBV5-6 and TRBJ1-3, the full variable domain is DAGVTQSPTHLIKTRGQQVTLRCSPKSGHDTVSWYQQALGQGPQFIFQYYEEEERQRGNFPDRFSGHQFPNYSSELNVNALLLGDSALYLCASSIQDSDTIYFGEGSWLTVV.

This clone was observed a handful of times. The chain carries TRBV6-6 and TRBJ2-1; no reliable D call. V was clipped by 2 bases and J by 8 bases, with 10 bases between them. The CDR3 has 13 residues. The germline gives CDR1 MNHNY, CDR2 SVGAGI (reference sequence). CDR3 nucleotide sequence: TGTGCCAGCAGTTACCCGGGCAGCCATGAGCAGTTCTTC. It specifies CASSYPGSHEQFF.

CDR3 sequence reads: CASSVAAQGGYEQYF. For the CDR3, the DNA is TGTGCCAGCAGCGTAGCTGCGCAGGGGGGATACGAGCAGTACTTC. The chain employs TRBV9 and TRBJ2-7; possibly TRBD1 for D (7 bases). The CDR3 spans 15 residues. Germline V gives CDR1 SGDLS, CDR2 YYNGEE. V lost 0 bases and J 4 bases, leaving 14 bases between the germline ends.

The rearrangement links TRBV28 to TRBJ1-2; a weak D match, TRBD1 (6 bases). Germline V gene data show CDR1 as MDHEN and CDR2 as SYDVKM. The CDR3 is 15 residues long. V gave up 5 bases and J gave up 6 bases, with 19 bases separating them. CDR3 sequence (DNA): TGTGCCAGCAGTCCCGGGTCAGTGGGGGGCCATGGCTACACCTTC. It specifies CASSPGSVGGHGYTF.